The rows below give T cell receptor beta chains drawn from one sample of a study of T cell repertoires in cytomegalovirus infection. Using its own MiXCR run on the reads, TCRdb lists one record per CDR3 protein. Of around 530,000 distinct CDR3 sequences in the sample, about 30% are singletons; the top ten hold over 10%. The source material was PBMCs. All receptors come from a human donor in good health (CMV status not recorded). Some clones in this sample may be carry-over from other donors' samples. CDR3s include the opening cysteine and the closing phenylalanine or tryptophan. Only part of the rows carry a size: once, few, many, or a class if the clone is expanded.

size: .; V: TRBV7-9; J: TRBJ1-1; CDR3: CASSPRRAGTEAFF
size: many; V: TRBV7-8; J: TRBJ1-1; CDR3: CASSLAIGDFTEAFF
size: .; V: TRBV30; J: TRBJ2-3; CDR3: CAWSSLAEGTDTQYF
size: .; V: TRBV2; J: TRBJ2-4; CDR3: CASLGTFEAKNIQYF
size: .; V: TRBV4-3; J: TRBJ2-2; CDR3: CASSQERMNTGELFF
size: .; V: TRBV19; J: TRBJ1-1; CDR3: CASSSLQGTANTEAFF
size: .; V: TRBV7-9; J: TRBJ1-3; CDR3: CASSYDGPHSGNTIYF
size: .; V: TRBV5-1; J: TRBJ2-1; CDR3: CASSSAGGPNNEQFF
size: .; V: TRBV12-3/TRBV12-4; J: TRBJ2-5; CDR3: CASSLRAQETQYF
size: once; V: TRBV6-5; J: TRBJ2-3; CDR3: CASSYRTSTDTQYF
size: few; V: TRBV5-1; J: TRBJ2-6; CDR3: CASSLYWSGGSGANVLTF
size: .; V: TRBV19; J: TRBJ2-1; CDR3: CASREDRGLYNEQFF
size: many; V: TRBV6-5; J: TRBJ2-1; CDR3: CASSYSIPSGIYNEQFF
size: .; V: TRBV30; J: TRBJ1-1; CDR3: CAWGIGARTEAFF
size: few; V: TRBV28; J: TRBJ2-1; CDR3: CASSRFTSSYNEQFF
size: .; V: TRBV19; J: TRBJ2-1; CDR3: CASSPPLAGGHNEQFF
size: .; V: TRBV12-3/TRBV12-4; J: TRBJ1-2; CDR3: CASSLSAGDLYGYTF
size: .; V: TRBV28; J: TRBJ2-1; CDR3: CASSFHRLRRTGTSGGPDNEQFF
size: .; V: TRBV4-3; J: TRBJ1-1; CDR3: CASSQARGAMNTEAFF
size: .; V: TRBV11-3; J: TRBJ2-1; CDR3: CASSPGAGLAGGTSYNEQFF
size: .; V: TRBV30; J: TRBJ2-1; CDR3: CAWSKGGPYNEQFF
size: many; V: TRBV7-6; J: TRBJ2-7; CDR3: CASSHTWTSGNGRYYEQYF
size: many; V: TRBV12-3/TRBV12-4; J: TRBJ1-2; CDR3: CASTLGGEDGYTF
size: many; V: TRBV7-2; J: TRBJ2-7; CDR3: CASSLGGRPYEQYF
size: few; V: TRBV7-2; J: TRBJ2-2; CDR3: CASSPRAVNTGELFF
size: .; V: TRBV6-6; J: TRBJ1-6; CDR3: CASSYFGARGYNSPLHF
size: .; V: TRBV28; J: TRBJ2-3; CDR3: CASSSLWVADTQYF
size: .; V: TRBV4-1; J: TRBJ1-2; CDR3: CASSQGQIPGQYFNYGYTF
size: few; V: TRBV6-2/TRBV6-3; J: TRBJ1-1; CDR3: CASSYQQGAEVTEAFF
size: .; V: TRBV12-3/TRBV12-4; J: TRBJ1-5; CDR3: CASSALEDQPQHF
size: .; V: TRBV7-9; J: TRBJ2-1; CDR3: CASSLAGADEQFF
size: .; V: TRBV6-1; J: TRBJ1-1; CDR3: CASREDSTNTEAFF
size: .; V: TRBV28; J: TRBJ2-1; CDR3: CASALRGDEQFF
size: .; V: TRBV6-5; J: TRBJ2-5; CDR3: CASRGLAGGNRETQYF
size: few; V: TRBV15; J: TRBJ1-5; CDR3: CATSRDPEGGQPQHF
size: few; V: TRBV9; J: TRBJ2-2; CDR3: CASSLISTGELFF
size: many; V: TRBV7-8; J: TRBJ2-1; CDR3: CASSYHRVLFNNEQFF
size: .; V: TRBV28; J: TRBJ1-1; CDR3: CASTYFTEAFF
size: few; V: TRBV27; J: TRBJ2-1; CDR3: CASSTRGVIQFF
size: few; V: TRBV19; J: TRBJ1-5; CDR3: CASSRGQEGDQPQHF
size: many; V: TRBV6-2/TRBV6-3; J: TRBJ2-5; CDR3: CASSDLLGTGRRETQYF
size: many; V: TRBV7-2; J: TRBJ1-1; CDR3: CASSLLADGTEAFF
size: .; V: TRBV6-1; J: TRBJ1-1; CDR3: CASRDRVDSRAFF